This TCR beta chain was retrieved from a study of shared clonotypes between healthy human individuals. CD45RO-negative, CCR7-selected cells formed the naive CD8 fraction, which excluded terminally differentiated effector memory CD45RA+ cells. Trimming took 4 bases from V and 4 from J; bases not matched to a gene: 7. Germline V CDR1 and CDR2: SGDLS, YYNGEE. The CDR3 sequence is 15 residues long. TCRdb keeps only in-frame clones here, not all; method: immunoSEQ multiplex PCR. The sample lists roughly 2.1 million clones; 85% to 95% were seen once. This chain uses TRBV9 with TRBJ1-4; 7 nucleotides align to TRBD1. Sequenced sample: naive CD8+ T cells from PBMCs. The sequence derives from a man aged 18 to 29 in good health. Some clones in this sample may be carry-over from other donors' samples. The CDR3 loop is CASSLRDSLNEKLFF. CDR3 coding DNA: TGTGCCAGCAGCCTCCGGGACAGCCTTAATGAAAAACTGTTTTTT. Together with reference TRBV9 and TRBJ1-4, the CDR3 gives the full variable domain: DSGVTQTPKHLITATGQRVTLRCSPRSGDLSVYWYQQSLDQGLQFLIQYYNGEERAKGNILERFSAQQFPDLHSELNLSSLELGDSALYFCASSLRDSLNEKLFFGSGTQLSVL.